This T cell receptor (beta chain) was retrieved from a study of T cell responses to AZD1222 COVID-19 vaccine. This clone was counted once. This table comes from immunoSEQ multiplex PCR, and its TCRdb copy is limited to in-frame clones, with some not included. The sample gives about 170,000 clones, roughly nine tenths of which show up once; about 1.5% is in the top ten. The CDR3 is made up of 15 amino acids. Trimming took off 3 bases at V and 3 bases at J, with 11 bases between the two ends. Germline values: CDR1 MRHNA, CDR2 SNTAGT. This clonotype originated in an adult in good health. The sample was peripheral blood, taken on day 0 of AZD1222 vaccination. V and J are TRBV6-4 and TRBJ2-2, with D unresolved. The CDR3: CASSETAQYTGELFF. The CDR3, as DNA: TGTGCCAGCAGTGAAACCGCACAGTACACCGGGGAGCTGTTTTTT.